This T cell receptor beta chain was identified during a study of T cell changes during pregnancy in multiple sclerosis. The ends were cut back, 4 bases at V and 4 bases at J, with 13 bases in the middle. The CDR3 runs to 14 residues. CDR1 and CDR2 from the germline V gene are SNHLY and FYNNEI. Some clones are missing from TCRdb's copy, which holds only in-frame ones; the method was immunoSEQ multiplex PCR. This table has 50,000 to 70,000 clones, approximately 92% appearing once. This receptor was taken from a female donor with multiple sclerosis, enrolled in a pregnancy study. The sequenced sample was peripheral blood, obtained in the first trimester of pregnancy. The rearrangement joins TRBV2 to TRBJ1-2, with D hard to call. The CDR3 loop reads CASSVITAGYGYTF. DNA of the CDR3: TGTGCCAGCAGTGTCATTACTGCGGGCTATGGCTACACCTTC.